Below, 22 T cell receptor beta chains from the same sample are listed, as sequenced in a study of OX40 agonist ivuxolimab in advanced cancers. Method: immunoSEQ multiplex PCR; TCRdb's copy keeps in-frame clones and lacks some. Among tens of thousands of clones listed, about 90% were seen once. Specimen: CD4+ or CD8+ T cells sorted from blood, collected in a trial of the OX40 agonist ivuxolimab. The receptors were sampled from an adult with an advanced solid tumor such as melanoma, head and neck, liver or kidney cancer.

In DNA, the CDR3 is TGTGCCAGCACGGGGCGGGCTGAAGCTTTCTTT. It specifies CASTGRAEAFF. This chain connects TRBV27 to TRBJ1-1, with D tentatively TRBD1 (5 bases). Trimming pared 7 bases from V and 6 bases from J, leaving 9 bases between. Germline-derived CDR1 and CDR2 are MNHEY and SMNVEV (reference sequence). The CDR3 has 11 residues.

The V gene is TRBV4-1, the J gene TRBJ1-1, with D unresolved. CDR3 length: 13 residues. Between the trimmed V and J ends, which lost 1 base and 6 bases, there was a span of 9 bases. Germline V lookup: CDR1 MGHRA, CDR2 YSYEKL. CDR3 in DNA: TGCGCCAGCAGCCAAGCTTGGGCTGCTGAAGCTTTCTTT. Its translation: CASSQAWAAEAFF.

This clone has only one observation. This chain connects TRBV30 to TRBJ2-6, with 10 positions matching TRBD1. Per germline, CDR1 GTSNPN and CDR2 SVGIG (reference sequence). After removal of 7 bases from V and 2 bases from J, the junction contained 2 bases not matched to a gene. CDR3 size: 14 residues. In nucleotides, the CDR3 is TGTGCCTTCGGACAGGGGGCTGGGGCCAACGTCCTGACTTTC. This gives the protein CAFGQGAGANVLTF.

Written as DNA, the CDR3 is TGTGCCAGTAGTGAGTCTAGCGGGCGCTCCTACGAGCAGTACTTC. This codes for CASSESSGRSYEQYF. This chain links TRBV19 with TRBJ2-7, with 8 positions matching TRBD2. CDR1 is LNHDA, CDR2 SQIVND, per germline (reference sequence). This CDR3 spans 15 amino acids. With V trimmed by 5 bases and J by 0 bases, 6 bases remained unmatched.

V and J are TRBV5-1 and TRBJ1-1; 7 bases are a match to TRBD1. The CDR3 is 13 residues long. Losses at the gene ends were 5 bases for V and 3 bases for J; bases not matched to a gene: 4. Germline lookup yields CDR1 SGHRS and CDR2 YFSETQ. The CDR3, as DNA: TGCGCCAGCAGTAAGGGGGCGGACACTGAAGCTTTCTTT. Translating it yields CASSKGADTEAFF.

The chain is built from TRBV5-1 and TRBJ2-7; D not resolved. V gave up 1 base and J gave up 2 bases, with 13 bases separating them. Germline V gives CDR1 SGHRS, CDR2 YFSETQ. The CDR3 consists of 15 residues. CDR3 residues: CASSLFLDRPYEQYF. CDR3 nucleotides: TGCGCCAGCAGCTTGTTTCTCGACCGACCCTACGAGCAGTACTTC.

CDR3 residues: CASANGRGNYGYTF. In nucleotides, the CDR3 is TGTGCCTCCGCTAACGGGCGAGGAAACTATGGCTACACCTTC. The chain uses TRBV6-6 and TRBJ1-2; D is unclear. Germline V gene lookup returns CDR1 MNHNY and CDR2 SVGAGI (reference sequence). Trimming took 11 bases from V and 2 from J, leaving 18 bases between them. CDR3 size: 14 residues.

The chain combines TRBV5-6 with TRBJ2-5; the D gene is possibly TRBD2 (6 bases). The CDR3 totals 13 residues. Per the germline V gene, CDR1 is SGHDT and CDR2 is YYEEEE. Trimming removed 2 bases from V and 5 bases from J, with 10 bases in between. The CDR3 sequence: CASSFAAGETQYF. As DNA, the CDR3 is TGTGCCAGCAGCTTTGCGGCGGGGGAGACCCAGTACTTC.

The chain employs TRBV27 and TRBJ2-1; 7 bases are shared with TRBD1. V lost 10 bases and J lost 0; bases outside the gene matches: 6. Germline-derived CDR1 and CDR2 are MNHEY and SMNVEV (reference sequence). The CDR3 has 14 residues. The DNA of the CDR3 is TGTGCCATCCGTCCAGGGGGCTCCTACAATGAGCAGTTCTTC. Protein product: CAIRPGGSYNEQFF.

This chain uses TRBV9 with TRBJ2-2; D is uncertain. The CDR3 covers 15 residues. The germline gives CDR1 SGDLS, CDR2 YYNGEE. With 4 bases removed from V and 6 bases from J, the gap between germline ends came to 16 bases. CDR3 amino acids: CASSTQPSWSGELFF. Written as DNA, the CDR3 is TGTGCCAGCAGCACACAGCCCTCCTGGTCCGGGGAGCTGTTTTTT.

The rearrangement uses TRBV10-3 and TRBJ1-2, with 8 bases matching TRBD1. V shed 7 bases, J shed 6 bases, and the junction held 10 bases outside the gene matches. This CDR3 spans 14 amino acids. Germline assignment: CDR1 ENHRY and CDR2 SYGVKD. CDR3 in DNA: TGTGCCATCAACCCTAGGGACAGGACCGATGGCTACACCTTC. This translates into CAINPRDRTDGYTF.

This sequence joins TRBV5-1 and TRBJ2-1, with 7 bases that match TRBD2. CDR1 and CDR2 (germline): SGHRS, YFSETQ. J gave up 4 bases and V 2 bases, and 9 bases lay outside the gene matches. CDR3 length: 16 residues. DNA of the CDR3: TGCGCCAGCAGCTTCATAGTTGGCGGGGGTTACAATGAGCAGTTCTTC. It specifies CASSFIVGGGYNEQFF.

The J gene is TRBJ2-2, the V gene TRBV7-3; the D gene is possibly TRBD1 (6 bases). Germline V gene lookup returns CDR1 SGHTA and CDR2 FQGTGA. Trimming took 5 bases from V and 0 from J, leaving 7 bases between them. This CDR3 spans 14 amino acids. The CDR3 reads CASSRTANTGELFF. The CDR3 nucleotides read TGTGCCAGCAGCCGGACAGCGAACACCGGGGAGCTGTTTTTT.

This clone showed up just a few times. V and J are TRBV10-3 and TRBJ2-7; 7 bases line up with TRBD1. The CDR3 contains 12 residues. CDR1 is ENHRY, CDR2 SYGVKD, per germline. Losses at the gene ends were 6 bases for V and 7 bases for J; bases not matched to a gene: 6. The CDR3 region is CAIRGTVREQYF. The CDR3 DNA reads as TGTGCCATCAGAGGGACAGTCCGGGAGCAGTACTTC.

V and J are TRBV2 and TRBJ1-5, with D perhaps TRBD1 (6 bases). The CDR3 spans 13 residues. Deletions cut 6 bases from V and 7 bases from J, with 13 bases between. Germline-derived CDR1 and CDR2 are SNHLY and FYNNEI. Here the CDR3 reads CASSYRARQPQHF. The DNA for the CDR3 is TGTGCCAGCAGCTACAGGGCTCGCCAGCCCCAGCATTTT.

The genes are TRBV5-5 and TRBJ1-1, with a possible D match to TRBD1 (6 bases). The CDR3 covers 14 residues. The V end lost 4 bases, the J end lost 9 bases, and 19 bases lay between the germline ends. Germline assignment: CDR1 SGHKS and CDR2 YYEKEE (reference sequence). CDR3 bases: TGTGCCAGCAGCCTCGGGACAAATTTGGACAAAGCTTTCTTT. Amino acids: CASSLGTNLDKAFF.

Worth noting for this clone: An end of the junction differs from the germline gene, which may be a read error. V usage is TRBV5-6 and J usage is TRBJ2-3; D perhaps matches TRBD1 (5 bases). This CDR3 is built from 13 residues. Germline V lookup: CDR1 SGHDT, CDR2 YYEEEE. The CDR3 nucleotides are TGTGCCAGCAGGGGGTTGAATGGGGCCCCCATGCATTTT. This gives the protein CASRGLNGAPMHF.

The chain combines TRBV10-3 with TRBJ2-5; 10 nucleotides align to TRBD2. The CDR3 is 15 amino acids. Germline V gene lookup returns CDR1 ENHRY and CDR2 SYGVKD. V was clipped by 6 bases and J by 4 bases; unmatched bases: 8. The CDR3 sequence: CAISKLAGLSETQYF. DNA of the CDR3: TGTGCCATCAGCAAACTAGCGGGGTTATCAGAGACCCAGTACTTC.

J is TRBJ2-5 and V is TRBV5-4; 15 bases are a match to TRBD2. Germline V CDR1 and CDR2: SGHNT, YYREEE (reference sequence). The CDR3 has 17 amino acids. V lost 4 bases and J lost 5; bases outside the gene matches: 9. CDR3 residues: CASSGRGTSGGLETQYF. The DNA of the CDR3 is TGTGCCAGCAGCGGCCGGGGGACTAGCGGGGGGTTGGAGACCCAGTACTTC. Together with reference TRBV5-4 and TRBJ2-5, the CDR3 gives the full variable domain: ETGVTQSPTHLIKTRGQQVTLRCSSQSGHNTVSWYQQALGQGPQFIFQYYREEENGRGNFPPRFSGLQFPNYSSELNVNALELDDSALYLCASSGRGTSGGLETQYFGPGTRLLVL.

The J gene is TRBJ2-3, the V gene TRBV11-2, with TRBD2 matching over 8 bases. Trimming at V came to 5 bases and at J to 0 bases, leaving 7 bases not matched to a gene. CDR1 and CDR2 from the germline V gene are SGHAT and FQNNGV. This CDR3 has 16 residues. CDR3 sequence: CASSPRLAYSTDTQYF. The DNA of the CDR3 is TGTGCCAGCAGCCCGCGACTAGCGTATAGCACAGATACGCAGTATTTT.

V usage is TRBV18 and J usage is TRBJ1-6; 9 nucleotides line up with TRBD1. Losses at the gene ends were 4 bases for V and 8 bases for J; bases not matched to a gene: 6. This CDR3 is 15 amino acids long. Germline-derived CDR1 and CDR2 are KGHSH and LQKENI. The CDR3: CASSQHRQGDSPLHF. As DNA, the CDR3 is TGTGCCAGCTCACAGCACAGACAGGGGGATTCACCCCTCCACTTT.

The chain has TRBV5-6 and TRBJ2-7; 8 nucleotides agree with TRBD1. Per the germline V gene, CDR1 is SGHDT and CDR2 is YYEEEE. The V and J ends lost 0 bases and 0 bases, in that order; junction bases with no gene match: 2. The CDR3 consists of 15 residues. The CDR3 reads CASSLEQGVSYEQYF. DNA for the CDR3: TGTGCCAGCAGCTTGGAACAGGGGGTCTCCTACGAGCAGTACTTC.